Given below is one TCR beta chain in context. Its target is unknown. These data come from a study of blood T cells in healthy people across ages. Study results and limitations: Donors of long life had a larger count of naive CD4+ cells and greater diversity than aged donors.

This CDR3 is built from 12 residues. Trimming cost V 3 bases and J 6 bases, with 5 bases left between them. Sample-barcoded 5' priming and a J-beta primer mix drove a second PCR of about 7 to 11 cycles. TCRdb analysed the 5' RACE reads with MiXCR anew, one entry per CDR3 protein. The repertoire holds 800,000 to 950,000 distinct CDR3 sequences, with roughly 29% as singletons. These sequences were also reported in another study, on T cells of mothers and their children.

The chain joins TRBV12-3 or TRBV12-4 to TRBJ1-4; D unresolved. The TCR comes from a woman aged 40-49 years in good health. Material for sequencing was blood. The DNA for the CDR3 is TGTGCCAGCAGTTTCCCGTATGAAAAACTGTTTTTT. It yields the protein CASSFPYEKLFF.